One sample yielded the 17 T cell receptor beta chains listed below, sequenced in a study of blood T cell repertoires in COVID-19. Libraries were prepared by immunoSEQ multiplex PCR; TCRdb keeps only in-frame clonotypes and omits some of them. This sample carries over 80,000 clones, about 91% of them seen once, and the ten largest clones take more than 1.5%. Sequenced: peripheral blood. Receptors originate from a human donor with active COVID-19. The donor label of this sample is uncertain.

The J gene is TRBJ2-5, the V gene TRBV5-6; 8 nucleotides agree with TRBD1. Germline V gene sequence: CDR1 SGHDT, CDR2 YYEEEE. J lost 5 bases, V lost 0 bases, and 9 bases had no gene match. This CDR3 has 16 amino acids. The CDR3: CASSLVGRGRGETQYF. CDR3 DNA sequence: TGTGCCAGCAGCTTGGTGGGCAGGGGGCGCGGGGAGACCCAGTACTTC.

CDR3 residues: CATSGGGRGEQFF. CDR3 coding DNA: TGTGCCACCAGTGGGGGCGGGAGAGGTGAGCAGTTCTTC. The chain couples TRBV24-1 to TRBJ2-1; 7 bases line up with TRBD2. Germline CDR1 is KGHDR and CDR2 is SFDVKD. After removal of 5 bases from V and 9 bases from J, the junction contained 6 bases not matched to a gene. The CDR3 contains 13 residues.

CDR3 in DNA: TGTGCCAGCAGCTTGGACCTAAGAGGCACAGATACGCAGTATTTT. As protein: CASSLDLRGTDTQYF. The gene calls are TRBV5-4 and TRBJ2-3, with D unresolved. Germline V gene lookup returns CDR1 SGHNT and CDR2 YYREEE (reference sequence). This CDR3 spans 15 amino acids. Trimming removed 0 bases from V and 1 base from J, with 9 bases in between.

CDR3 in amino acids: CASSSVQANTGELFF. The DNA for the CDR3 is TGTGCCAGCAGCTCGGTTCAGGCGAACACCGGGGAGCTGTTTTTT. The chain uses TRBV5-5 and TRBJ2-2; D unclear. The V end was cut by 3 bases, the J end by 0 bases, with 9 bases between. Germline assignment: CDR1 SGHKS and CDR2 YYEKEE (reference sequence). This CDR3 is 15 amino acids long.

The rearrangement uses TRBV20-1 and TRBJ2-3; D unresolved. V lost 1 base and J lost 3, with 2 bases in between. This CDR3 comprises 11 residues. The germline V gene encodes CDR1 DFQATT and CDR2 SNEGSKA (reference sequence). CDR3 sequence (DNA): TGCAGTGCTAGAGCGACAGATACGCAGTATTTT. Its protein is CSARATDTQYF.

This rearrangement joins TRBV2 to TRBJ2-2; D uncertain. The CDR3 is made up of 15 amino acids. Germline V lookup: CDR1 SNHLY, CDR2 FYNNEI. Trimming stripped 8 bases from V and 5 bases from J, with 18 bases between. CDR3 nucleotides: TGTGCCAGCTACCGGAGAGATACTTCAACCGGGGAGCTGTTTTTT. Translating gives CASYRRDTSTGELFF.

J is TRBJ1-2 and V is TRBV7-3, with D perhaps TRBD1 (5 bases). Trimming stripped 5 bases from V and 5 bases from J, with 12 bases between. This CDR3 spans 13 amino acids. The germline V gene has CDR1 SGHTA and CDR2 FQGTGA. In DNA, the CDR3 is TGTGCCAGCAGCCCTCAGGGTGCATATGGCTACACCTTC. Its protein is CASSPQGAYGYTF.

The chain has TRBV25-1 and TRBJ1-6, with TRBD1 matching 7 bases. This CDR3 is 17 amino acids long. V trimming: 6 bases; J trimming: 11 bases; junction bases outside the gene matches: 19. Germline values: CDR1 MGHDK, CDR2 SYGVNS. CDR3 region: CASRSHSGTAIGTPLHF. CDR3 nucleotide sequence: TGTGCCAGCAGATCCCATTCCGGGACAGCGATAGGTACACCCCTCCACTTT.

V gene TRBV5-5 combines with J gene TRBJ2-5, with TRBD1 as a possible D gene (5 bases). The V gene lost 0 bases and the J gene lost 3 bases, with 6 bases spanning the gap. CDR1 is SGHKS, CDR2 YYEKEE, per germline (reference sequence). The CDR3 extends over 13 amino acids. CDR3 loop: CASSLVGEETQYF. The CDR3 DNA is TGTGCCAGCAGCTTGGTAGGGGAAGAGACCCAGTACTTC.

This chain links TRBV11-2 with TRBJ2-3, with D maybe TRBD1 (6 bases). V dropped 5 bases and J dropped 0 bases, with 12 bases sitting between them. Germline CDR1 SGHAT, CDR2 FQNNGV. The CDR3 extends over 15 amino acids. CDR3 DNA: TGTGCCAGCAGCATGGACAGATCTAGCACAGATACGCAGTATTTT. It encodes CASSMDRSSTDTQYF.

The rearrangement uses TRBV28 and TRBJ2-7, with 9 bases lining up with TRBD1. This CDR3 contains 14 residues. V trimming: 6 bases; J trimming: 2 bases; junction bases outside the gene matches: 5. Germline lookup yields CDR1 MDHEN and CDR2 SYDVKM. DNA of the CDR3: TGTGCCAGCAGAGGGACAGGGAGCACCTACGAGCAGTACTTC. Translation gives CASRGTGSTYEQYF.

This clone was detected a few times. The chain carries TRBV6-5 and TRBJ1-6; weak D call: TRBD1 (5 bases). CDR3 length equals 15 residues. Germline assignment: CDR1 MNHEY and CDR2 SVGAGI. The V and J ends lost 6 bases and 0 bases respectively, with 9 bases between them. Written as DNA, the CDR3 is TGTGCCAGCAGGGCTGACAGCTCCTATAATTCACCCCTCCACTTT. This codes for CASRADSSYNSPLHF.

The J gene is TRBJ2-5, the V gene TRBV29-1, with 7 bases identical to TRBD1. Germline assignment: CDR1 SQVTM and CDR2 ANQGSEA. The CDR3 loop spans 19 amino acids. V trimming: 1 base; J trimming: 0 bases; junction bases outside the gene matches: 17. CDR3 sequence (DNA): TGCAGCGTTGAAGGCCATTTCGTAGGGGGCCCTTCGTACCAAGAGACCCAGTACTTC. This codes for CSVEGHFVGGPSYQETQYF.

This rearrangement joins TRBV15 to TRBJ2-1, with a possible D match to TRBD1 (5 bases). Germline values: CDR1 LNHNV, CDR2 YYDKDF (reference sequence). The V end was cut by 1 base, the J end by 6 bases, with 7 bases between. The CDR3 length is 13 residues. For the CDR3, the DNA is TGTGCCACCAGCAGAGCGCAGGGCAATGAGCAGTTCTTC. This encodes CATSRAQGNEQFF. The whole variable domain, filled in from reference TRBV15 and TRBJ2-1, reads DAMVIQNPRYQVTQFGKPVTLSCSQTLNHNVMYWYQQKSSQAPKLLFHYYDKDFNNEADTPDNFQSRRPNTSFCFLDIRSPGLGDTAMYLCATSRAQGNEQFFGPGTRLTVL.

The chain employs TRBV10-3 and TRBJ1-3; 8 bases agree with TRBD1. In germline, CDR1 is ENHRY, CDR2 SYGVKD. J lost 1 base, V lost 6 bases, and 2 bases had no gene match. The CDR3 extends over 14 amino acids. The CDR3 spells CAIRRTGSGNTIYF. The DNA of the CDR3 is TGTGCCATCAGGCGGACAGGGTCTGGAAACACCATATATTTT.

This rearrangement joins TRBV4-1 to TRBJ1-2; tentative D call: TRBD1 (5 bases). There are 13 residues in the CDR3. The V end was cut by 1 base, the J end by 4 bases, with 7 bases between. Germline CDR1 MGHRA, CDR2 YSYEKL. The chain's CDR3 is CASSQGQIYGYTF. CDR3 coding DNA: TGCGCCAGCAGCCAAGGACAGATCTATGGCTACACCTTC.

The sample holds one count of this clone. The gene calls are TRBV25-1 and TRBJ1-2; 9 bases line up with TRBD1. Per the germline V gene, CDR1 is MGHDK and CDR2 is SYGVNS. The CDR3 is 13 residues long. After removal of 8 bases from V and 5 bases from J, the junction contained 6 bases not matched to a gene. This CDR3 reads CASQDRGMYGYTF. The CDR3 DNA reads as TGTGCCAGCCAAGACAGGGGGATGTATGGCTACACCTTC.